Listed below are T cell receptor beta chains from one sample, sequenced in a study of T cell repertoires in cytomegalovirus infection. TCRdb reprocessed the reads with MiXCR, giving one entry per CDR3 protein. Of roughly 800,000 distinct CDR3 sequences in the sample, approximately 32% were seen once. Their antigens remain unidentified. The sample consisted of cultured CD8+ T cells from PBMCs, taken from culture after CMV antigen stimulation. Source of these receptors: a human donor in good health (CMV status not recorded). Some clones in this sample may be carry-over from other donors' samples. Both conserved end residues are part of each CDR3. D genes are given only for firm matches. Size values are once, few and many counts, or a class for expanded clones, and some rows have none.

J gene: TRBJ2-1; V gene: TRBV6-2/TRBV6-3; clone size: NA; D gene: TRBD1; CDR3 protein: CASSYSIHYRGNEQFF; CDR3 DNA: TGTGCCAGCAGTTACTCGATTCATTACAGGGGGAATGAGCAGTTCTTC
J gene: TRBJ2-5; V gene: TRBV11-2; clone size: NA; D gene: TRBD2; CDR3 protein: CASSLDLGLAETQYF; CDR3 DNA: TGTGCCAGCAGCTTAGATCTAGGACTAGCAGAGACCCAGTACTTC
J gene: TRBJ2-7; V gene: TRBV12-3/TRBV12-4; clone size: many; D gene: NA; CDR3 protein: CASSLGREYEQYF; CDR3 DNA: TGTGCCAGCAGTTTAGGTAGGGAATACGAGCAGTACTTC
J gene: TRBJ2-1; V gene: TRBV20-1; clone size: NA; D gene: TRBD1; CDR3 protein: CSAPQGDEQFF; CDR3 DNA: TGCAGTGCCCCACAGGGGGATGAGCAGTTCTTC
J gene: TRBJ2-1; V gene: TRBV7-8; clone size: many; D gene: TRBD2; CDR3 protein: CASSLGLAGRNEQFF; CDR3 DNA: TGTGCCAGCAGCTTAGGACTAGCGGGGAGAAATGAGCAGTTCTTC
J gene: TRBJ1-1; V gene: TRBV25-1; clone size: NA; D gene: NA; CDR3 protein: CASSEGRCRKTEAFF; CDR3 DNA: TGTGCCAGCAGTGAAGGACGTTGCCGGAAGACTGAAGCTTTCTTT
J gene: TRBJ1-2; V gene: TRBV4-3; clone size: NA; D gene: NA; CDR3 protein: CASSQDLGQGPSVYTF; CDR3 DNA: TGCGCCAGCAGCCAAGATCTTGGGCAGGGTCCTTCGGTCTACACCTTC
J gene: TRBJ2-1; V gene: TRBV6-5; clone size: many; D gene: TRBD2; CDR3 protein: CASSYASGAHNEQFF; CDR3 DNA: TGTGCCAGCAGTTACGCTAGCGGGGCTCACAATGAGCAGTTCTTC
J gene: TRBJ1-1; V gene: TRBV15; clone size: few; D gene: NA; CDR3 protein: CATSVDRGLGTEAFF; CDR3 DNA: TGTGCCACCAGCGTCGACCGGGGGTTAGGAACTGAAGCTTTCTTT
J gene: TRBJ2-3; V gene: TRBV12-3/TRBV12-4; clone size: NA; D gene: NA; CDR3 protein: CASSKTTYRDTQYF; CDR3 DNA: TGTGCCAGCAGTAAGACCACCTATAGGGATACGCAGTATTTT
J gene: TRBJ1-1; V gene: TRBV7-3; clone size: NA; D gene: NA; CDR3 protein: CASSLGVGGSGTEAFF; CDR3 DNA: TGTGCCAGCAGCTTAGGAGTAGGAGGGTCGGGCACTGAAGCTTTCTTT
J gene: TRBJ1-5; V gene: TRBV7-2; clone size: few; D gene: TRBD1; CDR3 protein: CASSTRGAGNQPQHF; CDR3 DNA: TGTGCCAGCAGCACCAGGGGGGCCGGCAATCAGCCCCAGCATTTT
J gene: TRBJ2-3; V gene: TRBV6-2/TRBV6-3; clone size: NA; D gene: TRBD2; CDR3 protein: CASSYGLADSTDTQYF; CDR3 DNA: TGTGCCAGCAGTTACGGGCTAGCGGATAGCACAGATACGCAGTATTTT
J gene: TRBJ2-5; V gene: TRBV6-5; clone size: NA; D gene: TRBD2; CDR3 protein: CASRLSSGGFVPTSRETQYF; CDR3 DNA: TGTGCCAGCAGGCTCTCTTCGGGGGGTTTTGTTCCGACTAGCAGGGAGACCCAGTACTTC
J gene: TRBJ2-1; V gene: TRBV7-9; clone size: NA; D gene: TRBD1; CDR3 protein: CASSLGPGQGNNEQFF; CDR3 DNA: TGTGCCAGCAGCTTAGGCCCGGGACAGGGAAACAATGAGCAGTTCTTC
J gene: TRBJ2-5; V gene: TRBV12-3/TRBV12-4; clone size: NA; D gene: TRBD2; CDR3 protein: CASTLSFGGAPRGETQYF; CDR3 DNA: TGTGCCAGCACACTCTCCTTCGGGGGGGCGCCGCGCGGGGAGACCCAGTACTTC
J gene: TRBJ1-2; V gene: TRBV12-3/TRBV12-4; clone size: NA; D gene: NA; CDR3 protein: CASTPGNPLVYGYTF; CDR3 DNA: TGTGCCAGCACCCCCGGAAATCCCCTAGTCTATGGCTACACCTTC
J gene: TRBJ1-1; V gene: TRBV7-9; clone size: many; D gene: TRBD1; CDR3 protein: CASSLVEGADTEAFF; CDR3 DNA: TGTGCCAGCAGCTTAGTGGAGGGGGCGGACACTGAAGCTTTCTTT
J gene: TRBJ2-1; V gene: TRBV7-6; clone size: NA; D gene: TRBD2; CDR3 protein: CASSLEGLTSALDEQFF; CDR3 DNA: TGTGCCAGCAGCTTAGAGGGTTTGACTAGCGCCCTGGATGAGCAGTTCTTC
J gene: TRBJ1-1; V gene: TRBV7-6; clone size: many; D gene: NA; CDR3 protein: CASSQTRGLLEAFF; CDR3 DNA: TGTGCCAGCAGCCAGACACGAGGGCTACTTGAAGCTTTCTTT
J gene: TRBJ2-1; V gene: TRBV29-1; clone size: few; D gene: TRBD2; CDR3 protein: CSVVSGGRNNEQFF; CDR3 DNA: TGCAGCGTCGTTAGCGGGGGGCGGAACAATGAGCAGTTCTTC
J gene: TRBJ1-1; V gene: TRBV28; clone size: NA; D gene: NA; CDR3 protein: CASSSTGPRHGNTEAFF; CDR3 DNA: TGTGCCAGCAGTTCAACTGGACCCCGACACGGAAACACTGAAGCTTTCTTT
J gene: TRBJ1-2; V gene: TRBV9; clone size: NA; D gene: NA; CDR3 protein: CASSGLISQGYGYTF; CDR3 DNA: TGTGCCAGCAGCGGTCTTATCAGCCAGGGGTATGGCTACACCTTC
J gene: TRBJ1-2; V gene: TRBV7-9; clone size: NA; D gene: NA; CDR3 protein: CASSRGGYSGYTF; CDR3 DNA: TGTGCCAGCAGCCGAGGGGGGTATAGTGGCTACACCTTC
J gene: TRBJ1-2; V gene: TRBV7-2; clone size: few; D gene: NA; CDR3 protein: CAVWAGRDYGYTF; CDR3 DNA: TGTGCCGTCTGGGCAGGGAGGGACTATGGCTACACCTTC
J gene: TRBJ1-1; V gene: TRBV12-5; clone size: NA; D gene: NA; CDR3 protein: CASGGGLQGISNTEAFF; CDR3 DNA: TGTGCTAGTGGGGGGGGCCTACAGGGCATCTCGAACACTGAAGCTTTCTTT
J gene: TRBJ2-3; V gene: TRBV12-3/TRBV12-4; clone size: NA; D gene: TRBD2; CDR3 protein: CASSRPGLAGGRGDTQYF; CDR3 DNA: TGTGCCAGCAGTAGACCGGGACTAGCGGGGGGGCGCGGAGATACGCAGTATTTT
J gene: TRBJ2-3; V gene: TRBV27; clone size: few; D gene: NA; CDR3 protein: CASSSPVDRAGGDTQYF; CDR3 DNA: TGTGCCAGCAGTTCGCCCGTGGACAGGGCGGGAGGAGATACGCAGTATTTT
J gene: TRBJ1-4; V gene: TRBV5-1; clone size: many; D gene: TRBD1; CDR3 protein: CASSLDWTGDEKLFF; CDR3 DNA: TGCGCCAGCAGCTTGGATTGGACAGGGGATGAAAAACTGTTTTTT
J gene: TRBJ2-1; V gene: TRBV4-1; clone size: NA; D gene: NA; CDR3 protein: CASSLAYSEQFF; CDR3 DNA: TGCGCCAGCAGCCTGGCCTATAGTGAGCAGTTCTTC
J gene: TRBJ2-3; V gene: TRBV7-2; clone size: many; D gene: TRBD2; CDR3 protein: CASSHTFLAGGPDTQYF; CDR3 DNA: TGTGCCAGCAGCCACACTTTCCTAGCGGGGGGGCCAGATACGCAGTATTTT
J gene: TRBJ1-1; V gene: TRBV10-1; clone size: NA; D gene: NA; CDR3 protein: CASSESRQNTEAFF; CDR3 DNA: TGCGCCAGCAGTGAGTCGAGGCAGAACACTGAAGCTTTCTTT
J gene: TRBJ1-2; V gene: TRBV6-5; clone size: NA; D gene: NA; CDR3 protein: CASRRLNYGYTF; CDR3 DNA: TGTGCCAGCAGGAGACTTAACTATGGCTACACCTTC
J gene: TRBJ2-1; V gene: TRBV28; clone size: few; D gene: NA; CDR3 protein: CASRREVGDNEQFF; CDR3 DNA: TGTGCCAGCAGAAGGGAAGTAGGGGACAATGAGCAGTTCTTC
J gene: TRBJ2-4; V gene: TRBV3-1; clone size: NA; D gene: NA; CDR3 protein: CASSQDGSWGENIQYF; CDR3 DNA: TGTGCCAGCAGCCAAGACGGCTCTTGGGGGGAGAACATTCAGTACTTC
J gene: TRBJ2-1; V gene: TRBV6-2/TRBV6-3; clone size: NA; D gene: TRBD1; CDR3 protein: CASLDTDRGALRNNEQFF; CDR3 DNA: TGTGCCAGCCTCGATACGGACAGGGGAGCCTTACGGAACAATGAGCAGTTCTTC
J gene: TRBJ2-1; V gene: TRBV6-1; clone size: NA; D gene: NA; CDR3 protein: CASSPGLGPESYNEQFF; CDR3 DNA: TGTGCCAGCAGTCCCGGATTGGGCCCCGAGTCCTACAATGAGCAGTTCTTC
J gene: TRBJ1-1; V gene: TRBV27; clone size: few; D gene: TRBD1; CDR3 protein: CASSPATTGGLFRNTEAFF; CDR3 DNA: TGTGCCAGCAGTCCTGCGACGACAGGGGGATTGTTTAGGAACACTGAAGCTTTCTTT
J gene: TRBJ2-1; V gene: TRBV7-3; clone size: many; D gene: TRBD2; CDR3 protein: CASSKLAGGLNEQFF; CDR3 DNA: TGTGCCAGCAGTAAACTAGCGGGGGGGCTTAATGAGCAGTTCTTC
J gene: TRBJ2-7; V gene: TRBV12-3/TRBV12-4; clone size: many; D gene: TRBD1; CDR3 protein: CASSGLAGTGNYEQYF; CDR3 DNA: TGTGCCAGCAGTGGGCTCGCCGGGACAGGGAACTACGAGCAGTACTTC
J gene: TRBJ1-1; V gene: TRBV7-9; clone size: few; D gene: TRBD1; CDR3 protein: CASSLPEDRGTDTEAFF; CDR3 DNA: TGTGCCAGCAGCTTACCGGAGGACAGGGGAACGGACACTGAAGCTTTCTTT
J gene: TRBJ1-5; V gene: TRBV6-5; clone size: few; D gene: TRBD1; CDR3 protein: CASSWTGVNQPQHF; CDR3 DNA: TGTGCCAGCAGTTGGACAGGGGTTAATCAGCCCCAGCATTTT
J gene: TRBJ2-3; V gene: TRBV14; clone size: NA; D gene: NA; CDR3 protein: CASSQRGAGDTQYF; CDR3 DNA: TGTGCCAGCAGCCAAAGGGGGGCCGGGGATACGCAGTATTTT
J gene: TRBJ1-2; V gene: TRBV4-2; clone size: many; D gene: NA; CDR3 protein: CASSQDQLRLRGPWTSGYTF; CDR3 DNA: TGTGCCAGCAGCCAAGATCAGTTGCGGTTGAGAGGGCCATGGACCTCTGGCTACACCTTC
J gene: TRBJ2-3; V gene: TRBV7-2; clone size: many; D gene: NA; CDR3 protein: CASRGAPDTQYF; CDR3 DNA: TGTGCCAGCAGGGGGGCTCCAGATACGCAGTATTTT
J gene: TRBJ2-1; V gene: TRBV12-3/TRBV12-4; clone size: few; D gene: NA; CDR3 protein: CASSLGDLISYNEQFF; CDR3 DNA: TGTGCCAGCAGTTTAGGAGACTTAATAAGCTACAATGAGCAGTTCTTC
J gene: TRBJ1-1; V gene: TRBV10-3; clone size: few; D gene: TRBD1; CDR3 protein: CAIRWTGGTEAFF; CDR3 DNA: TGTGCCATCAGATGGACAGGGGGAACTGAAGCTTTCTTT
J gene: TRBJ2-1; V gene: TRBV7-8; clone size: few; D gene: TRBD2; CDR3 protein: CASSLVLGGAGDEQFF; CDR3 DNA: TGTGCCAGCAGCTTAGTTCTCGGGGGGGCCGGGGATGAGCAGTTCTTC
J gene: TRBJ2-2; V gene: TRBV7-2; clone size: NA; D gene: NA; CDR3 protein: CASSPLAVGLLKNTGELFF; CDR3 DNA: TGTGCCAGCAGCCCCTTAGCGGTAGGATTACTCAAAAACACCGGGGAGCTGTTTTTT
J gene: TRBJ2-7; V gene: TRBV27; clone size: NA; D gene: TRBD2; CDR3 protein: CASSVLAGGSFTYEQYF; CDR3 DNA: TGTGCCAGCAGTGTTCTAGCGGGGGGCTCTTTCACCTACGAGCAGTACTTC
J gene: TRBJ2-2; V gene: TRBV4-1; clone size: NA; D gene: NA; CDR3 protein: CASSQDWAGSTGELFF; CDR3 DNA: TGCGCCAGCAGCCAAGATTGGGCAGGGTCCACCGGGGAGCTGTTTTTT
J gene: TRBJ2-3; V gene: TRBV10-3; clone size: NA; D gene: TRBD2; CDR3 protein: CAIWAGETDTQYF; CDR3 DNA: TGTGCCATCTGGGCGGGGGAAACAGATACGCAGTATTTT
J gene: TRBJ1-1; V gene: TRBV7-8; clone size: many; D gene: TRBD1; CDR3 protein: CASSLTSPGTGNTEAFF; CDR3 DNA: TGTGCCAGCAGCTTAACCTCTCCCGGGACAGGGAACACTGAAGCTTTCTTT
J gene: TRBJ1-2; V gene: TRBV4-1; clone size: NA; D gene: NA; CDR3 protein: CASSQILGRSYGYTF; CDR3 DNA: TGCGCCAGCAGCCAGATCTTAGGACGGAGCTATGGCTACACCTTC
J gene: TRBJ1-1; V gene: TRBV7-6; clone size: NA; D gene: TRBD1; CDR3 protein: CASSLAQTGKEAFF; CDR3 DNA: TGTGCCAGCAGCTTAGCGCAGACAGGGAAAGAAGCTTTCTTT
J gene: TRBJ1-6; V gene: TRBV11-3; clone size: few; D gene: NA; CDR3 protein: CASSQGSYNSPLHF; CDR3 DNA: TGTGCCAGCAGCCAAGGGTCCTATAATTCACCCCTCCACTTT